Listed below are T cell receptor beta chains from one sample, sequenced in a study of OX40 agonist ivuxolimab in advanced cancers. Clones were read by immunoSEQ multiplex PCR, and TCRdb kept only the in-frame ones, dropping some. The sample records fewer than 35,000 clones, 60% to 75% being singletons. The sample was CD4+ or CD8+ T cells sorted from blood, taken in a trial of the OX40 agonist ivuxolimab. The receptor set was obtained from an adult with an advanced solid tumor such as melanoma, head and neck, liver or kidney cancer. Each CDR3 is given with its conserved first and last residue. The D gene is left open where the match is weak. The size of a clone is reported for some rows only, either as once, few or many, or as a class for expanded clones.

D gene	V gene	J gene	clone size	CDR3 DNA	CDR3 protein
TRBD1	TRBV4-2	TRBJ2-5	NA	TGTGCCAGCAGCCAAGTGACAGGGGAGACCCAGTACTTC	CASSQVTGETQYF
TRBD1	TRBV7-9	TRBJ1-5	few	TGTGCCAGCAGTGAGGGGGCGGGCGGCAATCAGCCCCAGCATTTT	CASSEGAGGNQPQHF
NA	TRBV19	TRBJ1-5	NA	TGTGCCAGTAGCCGTGGAGGATCCAATCAGCCCCAGCATTTT	CASSRGGSNQPQHF
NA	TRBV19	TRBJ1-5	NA	TGTGCCAGTGGAAACTTATATAGCAATCAGCCCCAGCATTTT	CASGNLYSNQPQHF
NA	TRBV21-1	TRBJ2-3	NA	TGTGCCAGCAGCACAAAAACAGATACGCAGTATTTT	CASSTKTDTQYF
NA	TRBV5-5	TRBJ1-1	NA	TGTGCCAGCACCCCCGGACACGGAAACACTGAAGCTTTCTTT	CASTPGHGNTEAFF
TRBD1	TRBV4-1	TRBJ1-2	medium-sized	TGCGCCAGCAGCCCGACGGACAGGGGGCGATCCTATGGCTACACCTTC	CASSPTDRGRSYGYTF
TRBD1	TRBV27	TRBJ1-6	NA	TGTGCCAGCAGCCCGGTTCGACAGGGTCTGTCGGGCTATTCACCCCTCCACTTT	CASSPVRQGLSGYSPLHF
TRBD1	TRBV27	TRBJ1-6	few	TGTGCCAGCAGCCCGGACAGGGGTGTTACACCCCTCCACTTT	CASSPDRGVTPLHF
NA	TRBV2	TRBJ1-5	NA	TGTGCCAGCAGGGGAGCCGATCAGCCCCAGCATTTT	CASRGADQPQHF
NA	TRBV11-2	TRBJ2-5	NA	TGTGCCAGCAGCCTCAGACAGATTTCACCCCAAGAGACCCAGTACTTC	CASSLRQISPQETQYF
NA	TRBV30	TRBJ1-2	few	TGTGCCTGGAGTATTTATCGTTTCGGGACCCCATCGGGCTATGGCTACACCTTC	CAWSIYRFGTPSGYGYTF
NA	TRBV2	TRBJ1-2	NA	TGTGCCAGCAGACGGGGGGCTTATGGCTACACCTTC	CASRRGAYGYTF